The clone carrying this T cell receptor beta chain came up many times. The time point here: blood at routine non-recurrence follow-up after resection. Unsorted whole RNA from tumor, nontumor lung or frozen PBMC underwent sequencing. The data are from a study of spatial heterogeneity in lung cancer. The CDR3 covers 12 residues. V was pared by 8 bases and J by 4 bases, with 10 bases between. TCRdb recomputed calls from the 5' RACE reads with MiXCR, one row per CDR3 protein. The repertoire holds about 47,000 distinct CDR3 sequences, around 6.7% seen once, with approximately 40% in the top ten. The rearrangement joins TRBV12-3 or TRBV12-4 to TRBJ2-3; perhaps D is TRBD1 or TRBD2 (5 bases each). This clonotype originated in a female donor with early-stage non-small cell lung cancer. Sequenced here: PBMCs, sampled at follow-up. The CDR3 bases are TGTGCCAGCTCGAGGGGTTCAGATACGCAGTATTTT. Protein: CASSRGSDTQYF.